This TCR beta chain stems from a study of cytomegalovirus exposure and HLA in healthy donors. Overall study results and limits: The productive fraction for most TCR beta V segments was about 87% or about 30% in an earlier analysis. V- and J-gene trimming of TCR beta was linked (in a later analysis) to a missense DCLRE1C variant. The Asian-associated ancestry cluster reportedly had fewer N-insertions than the roughly 700-donor mean in a later analysis. It was 160 or so TCR beta chains that were listed as cytomegalovirus-associated.

PCR used 60 Vbeta primers and 13 Jbeta primers. TCRdb's copy holds only in-frame clones and misses some; the assay was immunoSEQ multiplex PCR. The sample has more than 80,000 clones; roughly 74% are singletons. The CDR3 loop spans 13 amino acids. In germline, CDR1 is SGHNT, CDR2 YYREEE (reference sequence). The V gene end was trimmed by 3 bases and the J gene end by 10 bases; junction bases not matched to a gene: 7. Note on this clone: Its target is not known.

The sample comprised PBMCs. The chain employs TRBV5-4 and TRBJ1-1; 9 positions match TRBD1. The sequence was collected from a man aged 35 to 55 in good health and CMV-seronegative. CDR3: CASSWGQGSAAFF. The CDR3 bases are TGTGCCAGCAGCTGGGGACAGGGATCTGCAGCTTTCTTT.